This T cell receptor (beta chain) was found in a study of blood T cell repertoires in COVID-19. Across the study: The study drew acute and convalescent COVID-19 samples from the United States, Italy and Spain. Sources were T cells, B-cell-depleted T cells, or PBMCs; the material itself was cDNA or gDNA.

In the original analysis: Estimated nucleated cell counts came from reference gene primer amplification. The protocol was immunoSEQ multiplex PCR, while the TCRdb copy is restricted to in-frame clones and leaves out a portion. That table is the source of V, J and clone size, and D and trimming were worked out from the DNA. This table has over 60,000 clones, 80% to 85% appearing once. Trimming cost V 10 bases and J 1 base, with 13 bases left between them. In germline, CDR1 is SGHAT, CDR2 FQNNGV. This CDR3 is 13 amino acids long. This clone came up once. The sequence was collected from a human donor in a cohort sampled during active COVID-19. What was sequenced was peripheral blood. The chain links TRBV11-2 to TRBJ1-1; D is perhaps TRBD1 (6 bases). In DNA form, the CDR3 reads TGTGCCACCACCCTACAGGGGAACACTGAAGCTTTCTTT. It yields the protein CATTLQGNTEAFF.